This TCR beta chain came from a study of blood T cells in healthy people across ages (dated by TCRdb to between 2014 and 2017). Notes on the research overall: In model experiments, template switching captured about one uniquely barcoded TCR beta cDNA molecule for every two T cells. The study measured age-related changes in TCR beta repertoire diversity using deep sequencing normalized with unique cDNA molecular identifiers. Donors were grouped into four age groups: young (average 16 years), middle-aged (roughly 40), aged (62) and long-lived (82). To avoid experimental bias, donors of different ages were randomly spread across the sequencing lanes. Using the same blood draw, the study looked at two additional independent replicas of 1 million unique cDNA reads for two donors, one aged 18 to 29 and the other aged 80 or older. The investigation overall reported the following: The percentage of naive T cells measured by flow cytometry correlated strongly with observed TCR beta diversity. Because profiling used bulk unsorted PBMCs, naive and antigen-experienced compartments could not be compared conclusively. Total diversity estimates from one million sequenced T cells were considered lower bounds and underestimates. The CMV infection status of donors was not known, potentially confounding age-related changes in expanded clonotypes. As age increased, observed TCR beta diversity per million T cells dropped in a roughly linear way, and a significant reduction was already evident by age 40. Compared with the aged group, more naive CD4+ T cells, fewer expanded clones and increased TCR diversity were shown by the long-lived group, suggesting age selection.

Receptor libraries were prepared by 5' RACE. The sequencer was an Illumina HiSeq 2500. A second about 7 to 11 cycle PCR used a sample-barcoded 5' primer and a J-beta primer mix. A unique molecular identifier was introduced onto each TCR beta cDNA molecule by a template-switch 5' adaptor carrying 12 random nucleotides. Each sample yielded at least 3 million CDR3-containing paired-end reads. All of the RNA was converted into first-strand cDNA using the Mint cDNA synthesis kit, with a TRBC-specific oligonucleotide serving as the primer. After uracil-DNA glycosylase treatment, a first 18-cycle PCR used universal primers M1SS and BC2_uni_R on all cDNA. The published analysis was carried out like this. For normalization, 1 million high-quality reads were randomly selected from each sample, with every read carrying a distinct molecular identifier. Instead of being binned into consensus sequences, reads that shared molecular identifiers were thrown out. MiTCR, with a Q25 quality threshold and the strictest error-elimination algorithm, was used for CDR3 identification, clonotype clustering and error correction. A nonparametric unseen species model using Euler transformation provided a lower-bound estimate of total TCR beta diversity. The public reads were quality trimmed at Q25 with fastp and then assembled into clones with MiXCR by TCRdb, keeping productive beta chains. Each entry merges the rows of one CDR3 protein and shows their most common DNA and genes. TCRdb, not the authors, supplied the V and J calls. In all, the sample holds roughly 1.5 million distinct CDR3 sequences, and 40% to 45% of those were seen once. The biggest ten clones account for about 4% of the sample.

About this clonotype: Its antigen is unknown. No per-base quality is available; no much larger clone lies one base away.

CDR1 and CDR2, per the germline V gene (reference sequence), are DFQATT and SNEGSKA. Ends trimmed: V by 0 bases, J by 2 bases; bases unmatched to a gene: 8. From its cysteine to its phenylalanine, the CDR3 spans 16 amino acids. Just the 48-base CDR3 DNA is kept, in frame starting at base 1. Systemically healthy Caucasian individuals from Russia, approximately 39 in total and aged roughly 6 to 100 years, were included as donors. Each donor gave 8 to 10 milliliters of peripheral blood, drawn into EDTA-treated Vacutainer tubes. PBMCs were isolated by Ficoll-Paque density-gradient centrifugation, with at least 6 million obtained per sample. Total RNA, at least 6 micrograms per sample, was extracted from PBMCs with Trizol reagent. Naive CD45RAhigh/CD27high T cell percentages were measured by flow cytometry on a PBMC aliquot from every donor.

The clonotype comes from a woman in her late teens or twenties in good health. The sequence is built from TRBV20-1 and TRBJ2-3, and TRBD2 aligns with 7 junction nucleotides. Input material: blood. The DNA is TGCAGTGCTAGAGATAAGGCTAGCGGTTCCACAGATACGCAGTATTTT. The encoded protein is CSARDKASGSTDTQYF.